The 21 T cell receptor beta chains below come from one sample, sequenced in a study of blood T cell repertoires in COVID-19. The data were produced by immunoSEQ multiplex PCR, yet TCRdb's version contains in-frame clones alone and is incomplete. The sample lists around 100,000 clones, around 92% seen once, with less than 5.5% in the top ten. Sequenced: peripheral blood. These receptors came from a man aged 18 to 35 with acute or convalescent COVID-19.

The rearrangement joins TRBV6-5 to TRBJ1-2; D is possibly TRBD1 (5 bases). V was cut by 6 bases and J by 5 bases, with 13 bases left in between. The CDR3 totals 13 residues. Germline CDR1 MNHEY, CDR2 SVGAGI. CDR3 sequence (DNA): TGTGCCAGCAGGAAAAGGGGAACTTATGGCTACACCTTC. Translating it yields CASRKRGTYGYTF.

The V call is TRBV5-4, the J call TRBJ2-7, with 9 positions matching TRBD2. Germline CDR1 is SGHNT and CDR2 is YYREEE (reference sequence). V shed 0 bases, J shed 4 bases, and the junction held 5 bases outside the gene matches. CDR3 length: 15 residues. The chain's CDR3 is CASSLEPSGKYEQYF. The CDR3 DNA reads TGTGCCAGCAGCTTGGAACCTAGCGGGAAGTACGAGCAGTACTTC.

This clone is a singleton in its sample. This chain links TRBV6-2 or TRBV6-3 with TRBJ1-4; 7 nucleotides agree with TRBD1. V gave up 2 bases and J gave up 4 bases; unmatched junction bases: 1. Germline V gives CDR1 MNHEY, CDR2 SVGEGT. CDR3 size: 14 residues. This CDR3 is CASSYGTVNEKLFF. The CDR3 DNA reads TGTGCCAGCAGTTACGGGACAGTTAATGAAAAACTGTTTTTT.

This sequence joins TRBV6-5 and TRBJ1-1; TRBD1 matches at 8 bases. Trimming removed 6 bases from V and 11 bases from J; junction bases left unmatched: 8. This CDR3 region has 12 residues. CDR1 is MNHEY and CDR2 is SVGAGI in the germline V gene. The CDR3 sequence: CASRTGADVAFF. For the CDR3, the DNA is TGTGCCAGCAGGACAGGGGCCGACGTCGCTTTCTTT.

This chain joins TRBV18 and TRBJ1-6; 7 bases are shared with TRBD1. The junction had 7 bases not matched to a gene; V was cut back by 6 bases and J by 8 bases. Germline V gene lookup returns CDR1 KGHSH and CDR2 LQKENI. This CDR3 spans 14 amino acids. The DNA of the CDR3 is TGTGCCAGCTCGACCGGGACAGAGCATTCACCCCTCCACTTT. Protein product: CASSTGTEHSPLHF.

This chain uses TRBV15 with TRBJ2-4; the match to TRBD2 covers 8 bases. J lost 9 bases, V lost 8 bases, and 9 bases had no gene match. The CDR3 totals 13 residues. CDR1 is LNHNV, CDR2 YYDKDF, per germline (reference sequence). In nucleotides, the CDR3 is TGTGCCACCGCCGAGGGTCGGGAGGGCATTCAGTACTTC. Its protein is CATAEGREGIQYF. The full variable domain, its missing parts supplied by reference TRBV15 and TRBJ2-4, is DAMVIQNPRYQVTQFGKPVTLSCSQTLNHNVMYWYQQKSSQAPKLLFHYYDKDFNNEADTPDNFQSRRPNTSFCFLDIRSPGLGDTAMYLCATAEGREGIQYFGAGTRLSVL.

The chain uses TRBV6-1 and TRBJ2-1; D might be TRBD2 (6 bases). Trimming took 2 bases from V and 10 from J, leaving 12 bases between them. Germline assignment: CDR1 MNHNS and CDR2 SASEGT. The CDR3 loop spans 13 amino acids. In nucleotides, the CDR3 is TGTGCCAGCAGTGAACCTGCTGGGGGGGAGCAGTTCTTC. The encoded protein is CASSEPAGGEQFF.

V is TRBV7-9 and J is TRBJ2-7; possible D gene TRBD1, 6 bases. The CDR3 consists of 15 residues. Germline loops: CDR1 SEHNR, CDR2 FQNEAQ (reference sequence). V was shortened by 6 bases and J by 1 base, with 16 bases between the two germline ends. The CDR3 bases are TGTGCCAGCAGTCGGATTGTACAGGGTTCCTACGAGCAGTACTTC. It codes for CASSRIVQGSYEQYF.

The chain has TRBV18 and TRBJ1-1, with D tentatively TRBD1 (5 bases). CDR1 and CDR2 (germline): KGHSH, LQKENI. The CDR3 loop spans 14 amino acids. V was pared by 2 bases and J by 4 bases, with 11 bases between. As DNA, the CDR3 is TGTGCCAGCTCACCAAAGACAGTGGGCACTGAAGCTTTCTTT. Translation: CASSPKTVGTEAFF.

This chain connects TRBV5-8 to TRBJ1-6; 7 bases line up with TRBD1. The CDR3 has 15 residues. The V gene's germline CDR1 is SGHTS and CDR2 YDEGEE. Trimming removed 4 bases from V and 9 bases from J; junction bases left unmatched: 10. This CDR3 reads CASSRQTGVASPLHF. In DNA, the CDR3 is TGTGCCAGCAGCCGGCAAACAGGGGTCGCTTCACCCCTCCACTTT.

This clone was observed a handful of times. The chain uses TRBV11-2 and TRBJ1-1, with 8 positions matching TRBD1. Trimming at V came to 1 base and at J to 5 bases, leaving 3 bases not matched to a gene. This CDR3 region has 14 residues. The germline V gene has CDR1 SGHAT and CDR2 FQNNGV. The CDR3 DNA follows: TGTGCCAGCAGCTTAGCCAGGGGGCGTACTGAAGCTTTCTTT. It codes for CASSLARGRTEAFF.

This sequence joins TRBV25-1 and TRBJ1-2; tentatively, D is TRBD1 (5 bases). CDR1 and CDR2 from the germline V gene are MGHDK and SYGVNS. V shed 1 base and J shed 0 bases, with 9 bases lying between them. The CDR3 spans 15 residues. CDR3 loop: CASSEWGSSNYGYTF. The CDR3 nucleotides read TGTGCCAGCAGTGAATGGGGCTCCTCTAACTATGGCTACACCTTC.

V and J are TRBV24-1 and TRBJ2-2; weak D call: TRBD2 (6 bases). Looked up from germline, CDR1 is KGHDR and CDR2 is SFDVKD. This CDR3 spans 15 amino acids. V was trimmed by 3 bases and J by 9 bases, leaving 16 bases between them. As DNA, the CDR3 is TGTGCCACCAGTGATGACGGGAGCAACCACCGGGAGCTGTTTTTT. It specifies CATSDDGSNHRELFF.

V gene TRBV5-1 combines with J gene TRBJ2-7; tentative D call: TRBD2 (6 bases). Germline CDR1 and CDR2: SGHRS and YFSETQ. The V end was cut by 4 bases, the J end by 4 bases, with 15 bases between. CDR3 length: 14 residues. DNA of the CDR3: TGCGCCAGCAGCGTCAGGGAGGAGGGGTACGAGCAGTACTTC. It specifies CASSVREEGYEQYF.

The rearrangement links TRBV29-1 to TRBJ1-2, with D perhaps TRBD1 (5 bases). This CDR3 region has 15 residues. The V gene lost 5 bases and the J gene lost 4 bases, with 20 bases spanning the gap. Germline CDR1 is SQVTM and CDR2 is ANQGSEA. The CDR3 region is CSVRMSPGSGYGYTF. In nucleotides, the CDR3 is TGCAGCGTTAGGATGTCCCCAGGGTCGGGCTATGGCTACACCTTC.

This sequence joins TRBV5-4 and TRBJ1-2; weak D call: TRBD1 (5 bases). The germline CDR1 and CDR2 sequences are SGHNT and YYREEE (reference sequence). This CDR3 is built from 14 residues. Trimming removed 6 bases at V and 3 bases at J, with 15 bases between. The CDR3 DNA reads TGTGCCAGCAACCTCCTGGGAGGGGACTATGGCTACACCTTC. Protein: CASNLLGGDYGYTF.

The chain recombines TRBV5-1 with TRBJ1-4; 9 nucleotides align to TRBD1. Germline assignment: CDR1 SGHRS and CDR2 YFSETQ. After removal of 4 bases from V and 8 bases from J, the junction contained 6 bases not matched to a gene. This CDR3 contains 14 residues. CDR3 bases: TGCGCCAGCAGCGTACAGGGGGCAGAGGAAAAACTGTTTTTT. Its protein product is CASSVQGAEEKLFF.

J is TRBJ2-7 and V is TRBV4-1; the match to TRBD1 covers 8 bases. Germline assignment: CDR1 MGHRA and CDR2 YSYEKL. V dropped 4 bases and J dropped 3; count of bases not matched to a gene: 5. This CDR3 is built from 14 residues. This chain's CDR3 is CASSPLDRGYEQYF. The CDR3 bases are TGCGCCAGCAGCCCTTTAGACAGGGGCTACGAGCAGTACTTC.

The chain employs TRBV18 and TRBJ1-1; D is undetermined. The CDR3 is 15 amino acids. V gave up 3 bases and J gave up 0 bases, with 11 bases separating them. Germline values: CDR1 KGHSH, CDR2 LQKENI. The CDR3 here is CASSPARGLNTEAFF. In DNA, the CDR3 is TGTGCCAGCTCACCGGCCCGGGGTCTGAACACTGAAGCTTTCTTT.

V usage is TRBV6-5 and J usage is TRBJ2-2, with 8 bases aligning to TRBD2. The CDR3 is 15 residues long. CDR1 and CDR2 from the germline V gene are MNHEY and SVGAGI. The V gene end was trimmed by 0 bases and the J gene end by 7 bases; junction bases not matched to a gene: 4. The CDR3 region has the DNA TGTGCCAGCAGTTACTCTAGGCTAGCGGGCGGGGAGCTGTTTTTT. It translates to CASSYSRLAGGELFF.

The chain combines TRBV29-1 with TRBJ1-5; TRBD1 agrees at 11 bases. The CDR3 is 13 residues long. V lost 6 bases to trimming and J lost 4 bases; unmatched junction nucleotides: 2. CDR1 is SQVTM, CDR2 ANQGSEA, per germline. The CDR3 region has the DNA TGCAGCGTCGGGGACAGGGGGAATCAGCCCCAGCATTTT. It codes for CSVGDRGNQPQHF. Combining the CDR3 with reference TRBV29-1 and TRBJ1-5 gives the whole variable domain SAVISQKPSRDICQRGTSLTIQCQVDSQVTMMFWYRQQPGQSLTLIATANQGSEATYESGFVIDKFPISRPNLTFSTLTVSNMSPEDSSIYLCSVGDRGNQPQHFGDGTRLSIL.